The present T cell receptor (beta chain) was sequenced within a study of OX40 agonist ivuxolimab in advanced cancers. Study-level information: Three individuals attained partial responses, comprising one hepatocellular carcinoma case and two cutaneous melanoma cases.

This CDR3 is 13 amino acids long. Germline V gives CDR1 MNHNS, CDR2 SASEGT. After removal of 7 bases from V and 4 bases from J, the junction contained 4 bases not matched to a gene. Sequencing used immunoSEQ multiplex PCR; TCRdb keeps in-frame clones, though not all of them. The table shows 63,000 or so clones, with approximately 80% occurring only once. The source material was CD4+ or CD8+ T cells sorted from blood, sampled in a trial of the OX40 agonist ivuxolimab. This receptor was identified in an adult with an advanced solid tumor such as melanoma, head and neck, liver or kidney cancer. The V and J genes are TRBV6-1 and TRBJ1-3; 7 bases line up with TRBD1. In DNA form, the CDR3 reads TGTGCCAGCACCTCGACAGGGGGAAACACCATATATTTT. Amino acids: CASTSTGGNTIYF.